These 27 T cell receptor beta chains were sequenced from one sample in a study of blood T cell repertoires in COVID-19. Method: immunoSEQ multiplex PCR; TCRdb's copy keeps in-frame clones and lacks some. The sample consists of approximately 150,000 clones, roughly 87% of them appearing once. Sequenced material: peripheral blood. All receptors derive from an older woman who had recovered from COVID-19.

The rearrangement links TRBV4-3 to TRBJ2-4, with 7 bases lining up with TRBD1. The CDR3 has 13 amino acids. After removal of 2 bases from V and 12 bases from J, the junction contained 7 bases not matched to a gene. The germline gives CDR1 LGHNA, CDR2 YSLEER. The CDR3 bases are TGCGCCAGCAGCCAAAGGACAGGAGTGAATCAGTACTTC. This translates into CASSQRTGVNQYF.

This chain links TRBV28 with TRBJ1-6; maybe TRBD1 (5 bases). In germline, CDR1 is MDHEN, CDR2 SYDVKM. The CDR3 runs to 16 residues. V gave up 3 bases and J gave up 7 bases, with 16 bases separating them. CDR3 region: CASSFWGRSDNSPLHF. DNA of the CDR3: TGTGCCAGCAGTTTTTGGGGCAGGTCCGACAATTCACCCCTCCACTTT.

V is TRBV11-2 and J is TRBJ2-2, with 7 bases that match TRBD2. This CDR3 is built from 14 residues. The germline V gene encodes CDR1 SGHAT and CDR2 FQNNGV. V shed 1 base and J 6 bases; nucleotides not matched to a gene: 2. The CDR3 sequence: CASSLAGGPGELFF. For the CDR3, the DNA is TGTGCCAGCAGCTTAGCGGGGGGACCCGGGGAGCTGTTTTTT.

This clone was seen just once. This chain links TRBV6-5 with TRBJ2-2; D remains ambiguous. V gave up 6 bases and J gave up 5 bases, with 13 bases separating them. The CDR3 length is 14 residues. CDR1 is MNHEY and CDR2 is SVGAGI in the germline V gene. The CDR3 protein is CASRPPPGTGELFF. CDR3 DNA sequence: TGTGCCAGCAGACCCCCCCCAGGAACCGGGGAGCTGTTTTTT.

This clone showed up just once. This chain uses TRBV29-1 with TRBJ2-4; the D gene is possibly TRBD1 (6 bases). The V end lost 7 bases, the J end lost 1 base, and 17 bases lay between the germline ends. This CDR3 is 15 amino acids long. Germline CDR1 SQVTM, CDR2 ANQGSEA. CDR3 bases: TGCAGCGGGCAACAGGGCACGGGGGCCAAAAACATTCAGTACTTC. The encoded protein is CSGQQGTGAKNIQYF.

The rearrangement joins TRBV6-5 to TRBJ2-5; D might be TRBD2 (6 bases). Germline V gives CDR1 MNHEY, CDR2 SVGAGI. CDR3 length equals 13 residues. Between the trimmed V and J ends, which lost 8 bases and 3 bases, there was a span of 13 bases. CDR3 coding DNA: TGTGCCAGCCAGTTCCCGGGGGAAGAGACCCAGTACTTC. Its translation is CASQFPGEETQYF.

The CDR3 DNA reads as TGTGCCAGCGGCGGGGACGGGAGCTCCTATAATTCACCCCTCCACTTT. Its protein is CASGGDGSSYNSPLHF. The rearrangement links TRBV27 to TRBJ1-6; D might be TRBD1 (5 bases). Germline V gene data show CDR1 as MNHEY and CDR2 as SMNVEV (reference sequence). Trimming stripped 8 bases from V and 0 bases from J, with 14 bases between. The length of the CDR3 is 16 residues.

The V call is TRBV2, the J call TRBJ1-5; D gene uncertain. Trimming removed 4 bases at V and 6 bases at J, with 13 bases between. CDR1 is SNHLY and CDR2 is FYNNEI in the germline V gene. This CDR3 is 14 amino acids long. The CDR3 nucleotides are TGTGCCAGCAGTGGCCAGGCACAAAGTCAGCCCCAGCATTTT. This codes for CASSGQAQSQPQHF.

This chain links TRBV10-3 with TRBJ2-4; 12 bases fit TRBD2. In germline, CDR1 is ENHRY, CDR2 SYGVKD. Trimming at V came to 11 bases and at J to 1 base, leaving 15 bases not matched to a gene. The CDR3 is 18 residues long. CDR3 DNA sequence: TGTGCCTTCCGTGGGGCTAGCGGGGGGGCCATGGCCAAAAACATTCAGTACTTC. Amino acid sequence: CAFRGASGGAMAKNIQYF.

This clone was observed once. J is TRBJ1-5 and V is TRBV2; D remains unclear. V lost 1 base, J lost 9 bases, and 7 bases lay in between. Germline V lookup: CDR1 SNHLY, CDR2 FYNNEI. The CDR3 has 12 residues. For the CDR3, the DNA is TGTGCCAGCAGTGAAGATGAGAGGCCCCAGCATTTT. This translates into CASSEDERPQHF.

This clone was seen once. The rearrangement links TRBV18 to TRBJ2-3; 11 bases are shared with TRBD2. Germline-derived CDR1 and CDR2 are KGHSH and LQKENI. V trimming: 4 bases; J trimming: 3 bases; junction bases outside the gene matches: 3. The CDR3 contains 15 residues. The CDR3 loop reads CASSQLAGVTDTQYF. The CDR3 DNA sequence: TGTGCCAGCTCACAACTAGCGGGGGTTACAGATACGCAGTATTTT.

The chain links TRBV19 to TRBJ2-5; weak D call: TRBD1 (6 bases). The CDR3 is 13 residues long. With 4 bases removed from V and 5 bases from J, the gap between germline ends came to 11 bases. Germline assignment: CDR1 LNHDA and CDR2 SQIVND (reference sequence). The CDR3 sequence: CASSTTGRETQYF. The DNA for the CDR3 is TGTGCCAGTAGTACGACAGGACGCGAGACCCAGTACTTC.

The rearrangement links TRBV10-1 to TRBJ2-2; TRBD2 agrees at 9 bases. V lost 7 bases, J lost 5 bases, and 2 bases stayed unmatched. From germline, CDR1 is WNHNN and CDR2 SYGVQD (reference sequence). The CDR3 is made up of 13 amino acids. The CDR3 loop is CASNAGGTGELFF. The CDR3 DNA reads TGCGCCAGCAATGCGGGGGGGACCGGGGAGCTGTTTTTT.

The rearrangement joins TRBV19 to TRBJ1-4; 7 bases align to TRBD1. Germline lookup yields CDR1 LNHDA and CDR2 SQIVND (reference sequence). J was trimmed by 4 bases and V by 9 bases; bases with no gene match: 8. This CDR3 region has 14 residues. CDR3 sequence reads: CASRDRTFNEKLFF. CDR3 nucleotide sequence: TGTGCCAGCCGGGACAGAACATTTAATGAAAAACTGTTTTTT.

This chain links TRBV4-1 with TRBJ2-3; 8 nucleotides align to TRBD1. This CDR3 spans 15 amino acids. The ends lost 1 base at V and 8 bases at J; junction bases unmatched: 8. CDR1 is MGHRA and CDR2 is YSYEKL in the germline V gene. The DNA of the CDR3 is TGCGCCAGCAGCCAAGTCCCAGGGGGCGGAGGTACGCAGTATTTT. Its protein is CASSQVPGGGGTQYF.

J is TRBJ2-5 and V is TRBV10-3, with a weak D call TRBD1 (6 bases). V lost 4 bases to trimming and J lost 5 bases, with 14 bases between them. The germline V gene has CDR1 ENHRY and CDR2 SYGVKD. The CDR3 runs to 14 residues. The CDR3, as DNA: TGTGCCATCAGTGGAGGGACACTCCAGGAGACCCAGTACTTC. Translation gives CAISGGTLQETQYF.

The chain links TRBV19 to TRBJ1-2; 9 positions match TRBD1. Germline CDR1 is LNHDA and CDR2 is SQIVND (reference sequence). With 11 bases clipped from V and 9 bases from J, the junction kept 13 bases outside the gene matches. There are 13 residues in the CDR3. CDR3 region: CASIAGQGMSYTF. The CDR3 DNA follows: TGTGCCTCCATAGCTGGACAGGGGATGAGCTACACCTTC. The variable domain in full, completed from reference TRBV19 and TRBJ1-2, reads DGGITQSPKYLFRKEGQNVTLSCEQNLNHDAMYWYRQDPGQGLRLIYYSQIVNDFQKGDIAEGYSVSREKKESFPLTVTSAQKNPTAFYLCASIAGQGMSYTFGSGTRLTVV.

V gene TRBV27 combines with J gene TRBJ2-7; 7 bases are a match to TRBD2. V lost 0 bases, J lost 2 bases, and 4 bases stayed unmatched. The CDR3 loop spans 15 amino acids. Germline CDR1 MNHEY, CDR2 SMNVEV (reference sequence). The CDR3 DNA reads TGTGCCAGCAGTTTATCAAGCGGGGTCCCCTACGAGCAGTACTTC. Translating gives CASSLSSGVPYEQYF.

The chain joins TRBV11-1 to TRBJ2-3, with D possibly matching TRBD2 (6 bases). Germline CDR1 SGHAT, CDR2 FQDESV (reference sequence). There are 15 residues in the CDR3. Trimming removed 5 bases at V and 0 bases at J, with 12 bases between. The CDR3 DNA reads as TGTGCCAGCAGCGTGGAGGGGAAAAGCACAGATACGCAGTATTTT. Protein product: CASSVEGKSTDTQYF.

This clone was counted only a few times. The chain carries TRBV6-6 and TRBJ2-1; 11 bases map to TRBD1. This CDR3 is built from 15 residues. In germline, CDR1 is MNHNY, CDR2 SVGAGI (reference sequence). V gave up 4 bases and J gave up 7 bases; unmatched junction bases: 6. The CDR3 here is CASSSPDRGHNEQFF. CDR3 nucleotide sequence: TGTGCCAGCAGTTCCCCGGACAGGGGGCATAATGAGCAGTTCTTC.

This clone appeared many times. The chain combines TRBV4-1 with TRBJ2-7; 10 bases align to TRBD2. This CDR3 contains 19 residues. Germline CDR1 is MGHRA and CDR2 is YSYEKL. V lost 4 bases and J lost 2; bases outside the gene matches: 17. The CDR3 is CASSLILGASGGRTYEQYF. The CDR3 nucleotides read TGCGCCAGCAGCCTCATCTTGGGGGCTAGCGGGGGCCGCACCTACGAGCAGTACTTC.

This chain links TRBV7-2 with TRBJ2-5; a weak D match, TRBD1 (5 bases). Between the trimmed V and J ends, which lost 1 base and 1 base, there was a span of 7 bases. The CDR3 is 14 residues long. Germline assignment: CDR1 SGHTA and CDR2 FQGNSA. DNA of the CDR3: TGTGCCAGCAGCTTAGGCAGGGCCCAAGAGACCCAGTACTTC. Its protein product is CASSLGRAQETQYF.

V gene TRBV5-1 combines with J gene TRBJ1-3, with a tentative D call TRBD1 (5 bases). The CDR3 consists of 14 residues. Trimming pared 4 bases from V and 8 bases from J, leaving 16 bases between. CDR1 SGHRS and CDR2 YFSETQ come from the germline V gene. The CDR3 DNA reads as TGCGCCAGCAGCGGCGGGAACCTAGGGGACACCATATATTTT. It translates to CASSGGNLGDTIYF. Based on the CDR3 plus reference TRBV5-1 and TRBJ1-3, the full variable domain is KAGVTQTPRYLIKTRGQQVTLSCSPISGHRSVSWYQQTPGQGLQFLFEYFSETQRNKGNFPGRFSGRQFSNSRSEMNVSTLELGDSALYLCASSGGNLGDTIYFGEGSWLTVV.

This clone was seen only once. The V and J genes are TRBV28 and TRBJ1-5; a weak D match, TRBD1 (5 bases). CDR1 is MDHEN, CDR2 SYDVKM, per germline. Trimming stripped 7 bases from V and 6 bases from J, with 19 bases between. The CDR3 sequence is 15 residues long. The CDR3 nucleotides are TGTGCCAGCAAATTGGGGGGTGGGCTGCGTCAGCCCCAGCATTTT. Its translation is CASKLGGGLRQPQHF.

This clone was recorded once. The chain has TRBV3-1 (or the pseudogene TRBV3-2) and TRBJ2-3; 12 bases fit TRBD2. Germline lookup yields CDR1 LGHDT and CDR2 YNNKEL (reference sequence). J gave up 1 base and V 5 bases, and 4 bases lay outside the gene matches. CDR3 length: 16 amino acids. The CDR3 DNA reads TGTGCCAGCAGCTCCCGACTAGCGGGGGGCACAGATACGCAGTATTTT. Translating gives CASSSRLAGGTDTQYF.

J is TRBJ1-1 and V is TRBV5-1; 8 bases line up with TRBD1. The V gene end was trimmed by 4 bases and the J gene end by 6 bases; junction bases not matched to a gene: 11. This CDR3 has 15 amino acids. Germline CDR1 reads SGHRS; CDR2 reads YFSETQ. The chain's CDR3 is CASSARASQGAEAFF. The CDR3 DNA sequence: TGCGCCAGCAGCGCACGTGCTTCACAGGGGGCTGAAGCTTTCTTT.

V usage is TRBV19 and J usage is TRBJ1-5, with D perhaps matching TRBD1 (5 bases). V was cut by 5 bases and J by 5 bases, with 10 bases left in between. CDR3 length: 13 amino acids. Germline V gene data show CDR1 as LNHDA and CDR2 as SQIVND (reference sequence). The CDR3 loop is CASSDRDHQPQHF. CDR3 coding DNA: TGTGCCAGTAGTGACAGAGATCATCAGCCCCAGCATTTT.